This TCR beta chain appears in the sequencing data of a study of regulatory T cells in long-lasting Graves disease. Whole-study context: The criterion for persistent Graves' disease was over 5 years of antithyroid drugs with positive TSH receptor antibodies. Findings and limits, study-wide: There were preferences for TRBV28, TRBJ1-2 and TRBJ2-5 in persistent disease.

Time point denoted: persistent/refractory GD, antithyroid drugs over 5 years with positive TRAb. PBMCs were the source of the RNA used for TCR sequencing. An endocrinology unit in Xi'an, China, supplied the patients. Through Arm-PCR of CDR3 regions and iRepertoire HTBI primers, TCR beta libraries were built. In the authors' workflow: Sequenced samples collectively carried under 75 TRBV and 14 TRBJ segments. TCRdb ran MiXCR on the multiplex PCR reads and lists one entry per CDR3 protein. The V and J calls here are based on TCRdb, not the publication. The sample has roughly 300,000 distinct CDR3 sequences, about 18% seen once. Germline loops: CDR1 MNHEY, CDR2 SVGAGI. Trimming shortened V by 0 bases and J by 2 bases, and 13 bases separated the two germline ends. This CDR3 has 16 amino acids. In the case of this clonotype: Its cognate antigen is unknown.

Material: peripheral blood mononuclear cells (PBMCs), obtained when the disease was refractory, from a patient treated with antithyroid drugs. The sequence came from a female donor with Graves disease. The chain couples TRBV6-5 to TRBJ1-2, with D perhaps TRBD1 (5 bases). The CDR3, as DNA: TGTGCCAGCAGTTACTCGATCGGGGCCGCGAACTATGGCTACACCTTC. Translating it yields CASSYSIGAANYGYTF.